These T cell receptor beta chains were read from a single sample in a study of T cell responses to AZD1222 COVID-19 vaccine. Here immunoSEQ multiplex PCR was the method, and the copy in TCRdb shows in-frame clones only, minus some. Of around 110,000 clones listed, roughly 90% are singletons. The specimen comprised peripheral blood, sampled on day 0 of AZD1222 vaccination. Every receptor here comes from an adult in good health. The CDR3 runs from the conserved cysteine through the conserved F or W. D genes are given only for firm matches. Expanded clones get a size class; other rows say once, few or many, or leave the size out.

TRBV3-1/TRBV3-2	.	TRBJ1-5	.	CASSQDSQGQPQHF	TGTGCCAGCAGCCAAGATTCGCAGGGCCAGCCCCAGCATTTT
TRBV2	.	TRBJ2-7	TRBD1	CASSERTGGPYEQYF	TGTGCCAGCAGTGAAAGGACAGGAGGCCCCTACGAGCAGTACTTC
TRBV5-1	.	TRBJ2-1	.	CASSAGLRSSYNEQFF	TGCGCCAGCAGCGCCGGACTCCGAAGCTCCTACAATGAGCAGTTCTTC
TRBV3-1/TRBV3-2	.	TRBJ1-5	.	CASSQGLMQPQHF	TGTGCCAGCAGCCAGGGGTTGATGCAGCCCCAGCATTTT
TRBV7-8	.	TRBJ2-1	.	CASKQGVGSYNEQFF	TGTGCCAGCAAACAGGGAGTTGGCTCCTACAATGAGCAGTTCTTC
TRBV29-1	.	TRBJ1-1	.	CSVHGQMNTEAFF	TGCAGCGTCCATGGACAGATGAACACTGAAGCTTTCTTT
TRBV5-4	few	TRBJ1-6	.	CASSYDSAPSSPLHF	TGTGCCAGCAGTTACGACAGCGCCCCAAGTTCACCCCTCCACTTT
TRBV7-2	.	TRBJ2-5	.	CASPSAAGTQETQYF	TGTGCCAGCCCGTCCGCGGCGGGGACTCAAGAGACCCAGTACTTC
TRBV7-2	.	TRBJ1-2	TRBD1	CASSPSRGLNGYTF	TGTGCCAGCAGCCCTAGCAGGGGGCTCAATGGCTACACCTTC
TRBV24-1	.	TRBJ1-1	.	CATSGSSRAEAFF	TGTGCCACCAGCGGATCCAGTCGCGCTGAAGCTTTCTTT
TRBV19	.	TRBJ2-2	TRBD2	CASSIDAGRARGGELFF	TGTGCCAGTAGTATAGATGCCGGGAGGGCCAGGGGCGGGGAGCTGTTTTTT
TRBV6-5	.	TRBJ1-6	TRBD1	CASRGQENSPLHF	TGTGCCAGCAGGGGACAGGAAAATTCACCCCTCCACTTT
TRBV11-3	.	TRBJ2-2	TRBD2	CASSPGTSGSGGELFF	TGTGCCAGCAGCCCGGGGACTAGCGGGAGTGGGGGGGAGCTGTTTTTT
TRBV20-1	.	TRBJ1-2	.	CSARANYGYTF	TGCAGTGCTAGGGCCAACTATGGCTACACCTTC
TRBV27	few	TRBJ1-6	TRBD1	CASSTDRLSPLHF	TGTGCCAGCAGTACGGACAGGCTGTCACCCCTCCACTTT
TRBV29-1	.	TRBJ1-2	.	CSVEVQGGTGYTF	TGCAGCGTTGAAGTCCAAGGGGGTACTGGCTACACCTTC
TRBV6-5	.	TRBJ2-5	.	CASTLQAQETQYF	TGTGCCAGCACTCTACAAGCGCAAGAGACCCAGTACTTC
TRBV28	.	TRBJ1-6	.	CASRKVGAGDSPLHF	TGTGCCAGCCGGAAGGTGGGGGCAGGAGATTCACCCCTCCACTTT
TRBV6-5	.	TRBJ1-1	.	CASSYLQGSSEAFF	TGTGCCAGCAGTTACCTTCAGGGGTCTTCTGAAGCTTTCTTT
TRBV6-4	many	TRBJ2-7	.	CATLGGQGYEQYF	TGTGCCACCCTGGGAGGTCAGGGCTACGAGCAGTACTTC
TRBV28	.	TRBJ1-1	.	CASSLSSAGGNTEAFF	TGTGCCAGCAGTTTAAGTTCCGCGGGGGGGAACACTGAAGCTTTCTTT
TRBV9	.	TRBJ1-5	.	CASSVGVGASNQPQHF	TGTGCCAGCAGCGTAGGGGTAGGGGCAAGCAATCAGCCCCAGCATTTT
TRBV18	.	TRBJ1-2	TRBD1	CASSPGTGVEGYTF	TGTGCCAGCTCACCAGGGACAGGGGTAGAAGGCTACACCTTC
TRBV5-1	.	TRBJ2-1	.	CASSLDVGSYNEQFF	TGCGCCAGCAGCTTGGATGTGGGGTCCTACAATGAGCAGTTCTTC
TRBV5-1	.	TRBJ1-4	.	CASSLVPEISEKLFF	TGCGCCAGCAGCTTGGTACCGGAGATCTCGGAAAAACTGTTTTTT
TRBV2	.	TRBJ1-2	.	CASSELGGDTF	TGTGCCAGCAGTGAGTTGGGTGGGGACACCTTC
TRBV27	many	TRBJ2-1	.	CASSFRPYNEQFF	TGTGCCAGCAGTTTCAGGCCCTACAATGAGCAGTTCTTC
TRBV28	once	TRBJ2-4	.	CASSLTPPGLAKNIQYF	TGTGCCAGCAGTTTAACGCCCCCGGGACTAGCCAAAAACATTCAGTACTTC
TRBV28	.	TRBJ1-5	.	CASIWGVNQPQHF	TGTGCCAGCATTTGGGGGGTCAATCAGCCCCAGCATTTT
TRBV5-6	.	TRBJ2-3	.	CASSTTGRGTIGGDTQYF	TGTGCCAGCAGCACAACAGGGAGAGGGACCATCGGTGGAGATACGCAGTATTTT
TRBV19	few	TRBJ2-4	.	CASSNETLAKNIQYF	TGTGCCAGTAGTAACGAGACACTAGCCAAAAACATTCAGTACTTC
TRBV4-1	.	TRBJ1-2	.	CASSQKFWTTLGYTF	TGCGCCAGCAGCCAAAAATTTTGGACAACTCTTGGCTACACCTTC
TRBV2	few	TRBJ2-1	TRBD2	CASIPGLAGLDEQFF	TGTGCCAGCATTCCGGGACTAGCGGGGTTGGATGAGCAGTTCTTC
TRBV27	.	TRBJ2-1	TRBD1	CASSPWDSSYNEQFF	TGTGCCAGCAGTCCGTGGGACAGCTCCTACAATGAGCAGTTCTTC
TRBV30	.	TRBJ2-7	.	CAWSVGGSSYEQYF	TGTGCCTGGAGTGTGGGCGGAAGCTCCTACGAGCAGTACTTC
TRBV3-1/TRBV3-2	.	TRBJ2-7	TRBD2	CASSHLAGDYEQYF	TGTGCCAGCAGCCACCTCGCGGGGGACTACGAGCAGTACTTC
TRBV29-1	.	TRBJ1-5	TRBD1	CSGGTGATAQHF	TGCAGCGGTGGGACAGGGGCCACTGCCCAGCATTTT
TRBV3-1/TRBV3-2	.	TRBJ1-6	TRBD1	CASSPWTGGPAVHF	TGTGCCAGCAGCCCGTGGACAGGGGGCCCGGCCGTCCACTTT
TRBV13	.	TRBJ2-7	TRBD1	CASSPATGSSYEQYF	TGTGCCAGCAGCCCCGCGACAGGGAGCTCCTACGAGCAGTACTTC
TRBV4-1	.	TRBJ1-5	.	CASSVAGSNQPQHF	TGCGCCAGCAGCGTGGCAGGGTCTAATCAGCCCCAGCATTTT
TRBV7-9	.	TRBJ2-1	.	CASSPPSGEQFF	TGTGCCAGCAGCCCGCCCAGCGGTGAGCAGTTCTTC
TRBV7-2	.	TRBJ2-7	TRBD2	CASSPLAGAYEQYF	TGTGCCAGCAGCCCATTAGCGGGTGCCTACGAGCAGTACTTC
TRBV18	once	TRBJ2-4	.	CASSPPGSRVAKNIQYF	TGTGCCAGCTCACCACCGGGTTCGAGAGTAGCCAAAAACATTCAGTACTTC
TRBV25-1	.	TRBJ1-3	.	CASSEAGLGNTIYF	TGTGCCAGCAGTGAGGCAGGGCTAGGAAACACCATATATTTT
TRBV7-9	.	TRBJ2-2	TRBD2	CASRTRSGREWDTGELFF	TGTGCCAGCAGGACTAGAAGCGGGAGGGAATGGGACACCGGGGAGCTGTTTTTT
TRBV18	.	TRBJ1-5	TRBD1	CASSPGQYNQPQHF	TGTGCCAGCTCACCGGGACAGTATAATCAGCCCCAGCATTTT
TRBV2	.	TRBJ1-1	TRBD1	CASSEFYSWDRGYTEAFF	TGTGCCAGCAGTGAGTTCTATTCGTGGGACAGGGGGTACACTGAAGCTTTCTTT
TRBV5-1	.	TRBJ1-1	.	CASREGQNTEAFF	TGCGCCAGCAGGGAGGGACAGAACACTGAAGCTTTCTTT
TRBV28	.	TRBJ2-3	.	CASSLWTVSTDTQYF	TGTGCCAGCAGTTTATGGACAGTCAGCACAGATACGCAGTATTTT
TRBV7-9	.	TRBJ2-7	.	CASSLNYEQYF	TGTGCCAGCAGCTTAAACTACGAGCAGTACTTC
TRBV5-6	.	TRBJ2-5	.	CASSLGAGQETQYF	TGTGCCAGCAGCCTAGGTGCTGGACAAGAGACCCAGTACTTC
TRBV7-3	few	TRBJ2-1	TRBD2	CASSRLAGDLGEQFF	TGTGCCAGCAGCCGACTAGCGGGAGATCTGGGTGAGCAGTTCTTC